These 18 T cell receptor beta chains originate from one sample sequenced in a study of shared clonotypes between healthy human individuals. The naive CD8 subset, CD45RO-negative cells positively selected for CCR7, excluded terminally differentiated effector memory CD45RA+ cells. This table comes from immunoSEQ multiplex PCR, and its TCRdb copy is limited to in-frame clones, with some not included. This table holds around 2,000,000 clones, approximately 94% found once. The sequencing input was naive CD8+ T cells from PBMCs. Receptors originate from a man between 18 and 35 years old in good health. Some clones in this sample may be carry-over from other donors' samples.

The chain recombines TRBV28 with TRBJ2-1; D may be TRBD2 (6 bases). The length of the CDR3 is 15 residues. Trimming stripped 6 bases from V and 4 bases from J, with 16 bases between. CDR1 is MDHEN, CDR2 SYDVKM, per germline. In DNA form, the CDR3 reads TGTGCCAGCAGCCTTGTGCCGGGAGCTTACAATGAGCAGTTCTTC. Protein sequence: CASSLVPGAYNEQFF.

This clone was observed once. The rearrangement links TRBV7-8 to TRBJ2-1; perhaps TRBD1 as D (6 bases). V was cut by 2 bases and J by 8 bases, with 10 bases left in between. Looked up from germline, CDR1 is SGHVS and CDR2 is FQNEAQ. The CDR3 covers 13 residues. The CDR3: CASSLFRGDEQFF. DNA for the CDR3: TGTGCCAGCAGCTTATTCAGGGGCGATGAGCAGTTCTTC.

The chain recombines TRBV4-1 with TRBJ2-1; 9 nucleotides match TRBD2. Per germline, CDR1 MGHRA and CDR2 YSYEKL. This CDR3 has 17 residues. The V gene end was trimmed by 3 bases and the J gene end by 3 bases; junction bases not matched to a gene: 9. The CDR3 region has the DNA TGCGCCAGCAGCCACAGAACCGGGACTAGCAGCTACAATGAGCAGTTCTTC. Translated, it gives CASSHRTGTSSYNEQFF.

V usage is TRBV5-6 and J usage is TRBJ2-7, with TRBD2 matching 7 bases. Trimming at V came to 3 bases and at J to 1 base, leaving 4 bases not matched to a gene. In germline, CDR1 is SGHDT, CDR2 YYEEEE. The CDR3 length is 14 residues. CDR3 in amino acids: CASSSLRGSYEQYF. The CDR3 DNA is TGTGCCAGCAGCTCCCTGCGGGGGTCCTACGAGCAGTACTTC.

The J gene is TRBJ1-1, the V gene TRBV27; the D is unclear. The CDR3 totals 14 residues. V lost 3 bases and J 4 bases, leaving 12 bases between the germline ends. Germline V gene lookup returns CDR1 MNHEY and CDR2 SMNVEV (reference sequence). As DNA, the CDR3 is TGTGCCAGCAGTTTTGAGGGTGGGTTCACTGAAGCTTTCTTT. Translating it yields CASSFEGGFTEAFF.

V and J are TRBV27 and TRBJ1-2, with D uncertain. Trimming took off 3 bases at V and 3 bases at J, with 20 bases between the two ends. This CDR3 has 17 residues. Germline values: CDR1 MNHEY, CDR2 SMNVEV (reference sequence). Here the CDR3 reads CASSFGGSPRAYYGYTF. The CDR3 DNA sequence: TGTGCCAGCAGTTTTGGTGGCAGCCCCCGAGCTTACTATGGCTACACCTTC.

The rearrangement joins TRBV7-7 to TRBJ2-3, with D hard to call. Per germline, CDR1 SSHAT and CDR2 FNYEAQ (reference sequence). The CDR3 length is 13 residues. With 5 bases removed from V and 0 bases from J, the gap between germline ends came to 6 bases. In nucleotides, the CDR3 is TGTGCCAGCAGCGTGGATAGCACAGATACGCAGTATTTT. It is translated as CASSVDSTDTQYF.

The rearrangement uses TRBV4-1 and TRBJ2-7; no reliable D call. The CDR3 sequence is 19 residues long. The germline V and J ends were trimmed by 4 bases and 2 bases, with 27 bases remaining between them. The germline CDR1 and CDR2 sequences are MGHRA and YSYEKL. The CDR3 here is CASSPHPELQITGAYEQYF. The CDR3, as DNA: TGCGCCAGCAGCCCACACCCAGAACTACAGATCACCGGCGCCTACGAGCAGTACTTC.

The V gene is TRBV27, the J gene TRBJ2-2, with 9 bases aligning to TRBD1. V lost 6 bases, J lost 4 bases, and 6 bases stayed unmatched. The CDR3 is made up of 15 amino acids. Germline CDR1 is MNHEY and CDR2 is SMNVEV (reference sequence). The CDR3 bases are TGTGCCAGCAGGAAAGGGACAGGGCTCACCGGGGAGCTGTTTTTT. Its translation: CASRKGTGLTGELFF.

In the case of this clone: Other nucleotide sequences in the sample specify the same CDR3. The chain couples TRBV6-1 to TRBJ2-7, with 7 bases lining up with TRBD2. V was clipped by 6 bases and J by 0 bases; unmatched bases: 2. There are 13 residues in the CDR3. The germline V gene encodes CDR1 MNHNS and CDR2 SASEGT. The CDR3 sequence: CASRRGSSYEQYF. In DNA form, the CDR3 reads TGTGCCAGCAGGCGGGGGAGCTCCTACGAGCAGTACTTC.

The rearrangement links TRBV9 to TRBJ2-1; possible D gene TRBD1, 6 bases. V lost 3 bases, J lost 7 bases, and 11 bases lay in between. The CDR3 runs to 13 residues. The germline gives CDR1 SGDLS, CDR2 YYNGEE. DNA for the CDR3: TGTGCCAGCAGCGAGGGGGAGACGAATGAGCAGTTCTTC. This translates into CASSEGETNEQFF.

The V and J genes are TRBV6-1 and TRBJ1-3; TRBD1 matches at 7 bases. CDR1 and CDR2 from the germline V gene are MNHNS and SASEGT. The CDR3 spans 16 residues. Trimming cost V 4 bases and J 0 bases; bases outside gene matches: 6. The CDR3 is CASSADRFPSGNTIYF. The CDR3 DNA is TGTGCCAGCAGTGCGGACAGGTTCCCCTCTGGAAACACCATATATTTT.

This CDR3 is CASSPQGDGYTF. The CDR3 DNA reads as TGTGCCAGCAGCCCGCAGGGCGATGGCTACACCTTC. The rearrangement joins TRBV9 to TRBJ1-2, with a possible D match to TRBD1 (5 bases). The length of the CDR3 is 12 residues. V gave up 4 bases and J gave up 6 bases, with 10 bases separating them. Per germline, CDR1 SGDLS and CDR2 YYNGEE. Drawing the rest from reference TRBV9 and TRBJ1-2, the complete variable domain is DSGVTQTPKHLITATGQRVTLRCSPRSGDLSVYWYQQSLDQGLQFLIQYYNGEERAKGNILERFSAQQFPDLHSELNLSSLELGDSALYFCASSPQGDGYTFGSGTRLTVV.

The chain is built from TRBV7-9 and TRBJ1-1; D gene unclear. The CDR3 is 12 residues long. Per the germline V gene, CDR1 is SEHNR and CDR2 is FQNEAQ (reference sequence). Trimming took off 2 bases at V and 6 bases at J, with 7 bases between the two ends. The CDR3 DNA reads as TGTGCCAGCAGCTTACTGGGTTCTGAAGCTTTCTTT. The encoded protein is CASSLLGSEAFF.

V usage is TRBV18 and J usage is TRBJ2-6; tentative D call: TRBD1 (5 bases). Between the trimmed V and J ends, which lost 3 bases and 2 bases, there was a span of 17 bases. CDR1 is KGHSH, CDR2 LQKENI, per germline. The CDR3 sequence is 18 residues long. CDR3 sequence (DNA): TGTGCCAGCTCACCGGGCAGGGCTCACGTAGCTGGGGCCAACGTCCTGACTTTC. This sequence encodes CASSPGRAHVAGANVLTF.

The chain carries TRBV28 and TRBJ2-3, with 11 nucleotides matching TRBD2. In germline, CDR1 is MDHEN, CDR2 SYDVKM. The V and J ends lost 4 bases and 0 bases, in that order; junction bases with no gene match: 6. This CDR3 comprises 17 residues. The CDR3 DNA reads TGTGCCAGCAGTTCTTCACTAGCGGGGGACAGCACAGATACGCAGTATTTT. Translated, it gives CASSSSLAGDSTDTQYF.

V and J are TRBV27 and TRBJ2-7; TRBD2 aligns across 11 bases. This CDR3 contains 14 residues. The J segment lost 4 bases and the V segment lost 4 bases, leaving 3 bases of the junction unmatched. Per germline, CDR1 MNHEY and CDR2 SMNVEV (reference sequence). The CDR3 is CASSWIAGGYEQYF. The CDR3 region has the DNA TGTGCCAGCAGTTGGATAGCGGGAGGGTACGAGCAGTACTTC.

The chain combines TRBV28 with TRBJ2-5; 7 positions match TRBD1. With 3 bases clipped from V and 3 bases from J, the junction kept 1 base outside the gene matches. CDR3 length: 13 residues. Germline V gene sequence: CDR1 MDHEN, CDR2 SYDVKM. CDR3 sequence reads: CASSFGTEETQYF. The CDR3 DNA reads as TGTGCCAGCAGTTTTGGGACAGAAGAGACCCAGTACTTC.